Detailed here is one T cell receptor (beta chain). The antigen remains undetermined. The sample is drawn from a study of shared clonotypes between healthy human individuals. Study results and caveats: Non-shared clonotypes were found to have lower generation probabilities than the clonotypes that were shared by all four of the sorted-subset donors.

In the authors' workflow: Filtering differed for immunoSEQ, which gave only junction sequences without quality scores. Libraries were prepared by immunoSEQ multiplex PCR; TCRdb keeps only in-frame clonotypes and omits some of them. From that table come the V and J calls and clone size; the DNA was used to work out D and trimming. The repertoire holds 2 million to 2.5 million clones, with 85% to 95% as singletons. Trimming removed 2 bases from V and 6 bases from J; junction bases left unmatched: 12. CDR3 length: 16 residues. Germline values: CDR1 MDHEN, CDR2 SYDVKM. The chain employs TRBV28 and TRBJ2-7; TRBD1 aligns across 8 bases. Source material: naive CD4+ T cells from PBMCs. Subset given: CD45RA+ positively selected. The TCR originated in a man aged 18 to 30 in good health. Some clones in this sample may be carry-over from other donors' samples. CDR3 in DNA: TGTGCCAGCAGTTTAGAGTGGATGGGGGACAGGATCGAGCAGTACTTC. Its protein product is CASSLEWMGDRIEQYF.